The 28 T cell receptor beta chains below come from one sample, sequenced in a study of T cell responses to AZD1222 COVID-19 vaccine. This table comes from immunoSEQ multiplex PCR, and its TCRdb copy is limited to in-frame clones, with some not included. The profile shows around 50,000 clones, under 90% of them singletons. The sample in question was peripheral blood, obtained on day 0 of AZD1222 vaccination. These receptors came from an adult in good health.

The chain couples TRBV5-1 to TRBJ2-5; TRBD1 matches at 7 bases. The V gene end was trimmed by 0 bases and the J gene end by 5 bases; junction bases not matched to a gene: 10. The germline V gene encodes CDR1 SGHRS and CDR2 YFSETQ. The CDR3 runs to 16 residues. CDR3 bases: TGCGCCAGCAGCTTGGGGACAGGCACGACAGGGGAGACCCAGTACTTC. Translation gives CASSLGTGTTGETQYF.

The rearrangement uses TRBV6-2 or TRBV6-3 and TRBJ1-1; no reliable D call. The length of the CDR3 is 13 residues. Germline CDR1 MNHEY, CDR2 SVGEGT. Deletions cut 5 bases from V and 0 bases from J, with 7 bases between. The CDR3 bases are TGTGCCAGCAGTCCCTTCCTGAACACTGAAGCTTTCTTT. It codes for CASSPFLNTEAFF.

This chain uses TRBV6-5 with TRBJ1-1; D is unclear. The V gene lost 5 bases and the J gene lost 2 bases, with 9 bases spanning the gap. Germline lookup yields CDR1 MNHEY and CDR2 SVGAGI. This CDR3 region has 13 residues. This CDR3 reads CASSIVLNTEAFF. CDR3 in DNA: TGTGCCAGCAGTATCGTCCTCAACACTGAAGCTTTCTTT.

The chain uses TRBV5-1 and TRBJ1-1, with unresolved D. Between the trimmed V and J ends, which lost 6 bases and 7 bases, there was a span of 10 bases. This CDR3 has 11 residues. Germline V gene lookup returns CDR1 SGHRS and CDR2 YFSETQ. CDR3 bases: TGCGCCAGCACCTCCGCCCGTGAAGCTTTCTTT. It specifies CASTSAREAFF.

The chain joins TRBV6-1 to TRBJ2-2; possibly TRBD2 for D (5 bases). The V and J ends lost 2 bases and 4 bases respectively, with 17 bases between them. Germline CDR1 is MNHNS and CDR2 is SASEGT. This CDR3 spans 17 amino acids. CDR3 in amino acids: CASSERSDRAGTGELFF. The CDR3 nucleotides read TGTGCCAGCAGTGAAAGATCCGATAGGGCGGGCACCGGGGAGCTGTTTTTT.

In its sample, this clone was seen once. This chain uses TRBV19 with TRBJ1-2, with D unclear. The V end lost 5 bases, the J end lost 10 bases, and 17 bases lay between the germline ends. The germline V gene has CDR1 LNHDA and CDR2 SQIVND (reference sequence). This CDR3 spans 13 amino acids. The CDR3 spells CASSSLVQIYYTF. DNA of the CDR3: TGTGCCAGTAGTTCCCTCGTCCAAATTTACTACACCTTC.

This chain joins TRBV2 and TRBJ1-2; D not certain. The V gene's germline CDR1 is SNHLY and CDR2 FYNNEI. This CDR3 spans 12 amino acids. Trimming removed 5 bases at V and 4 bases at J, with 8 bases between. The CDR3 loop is CASSYDTYGYTF. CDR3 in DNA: TGTGCCAGCAGTTACGACACCTATGGCTACACCTTC.

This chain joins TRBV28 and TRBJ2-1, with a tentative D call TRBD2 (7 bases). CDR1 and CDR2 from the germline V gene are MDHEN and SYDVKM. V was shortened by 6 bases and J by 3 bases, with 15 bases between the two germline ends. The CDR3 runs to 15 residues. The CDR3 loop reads CASSQGGAGYNEQFF. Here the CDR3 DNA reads TGTGCCAGCAGCCAAGGGGGGGCGGGCTACAATGAGCAGTTCTTC.

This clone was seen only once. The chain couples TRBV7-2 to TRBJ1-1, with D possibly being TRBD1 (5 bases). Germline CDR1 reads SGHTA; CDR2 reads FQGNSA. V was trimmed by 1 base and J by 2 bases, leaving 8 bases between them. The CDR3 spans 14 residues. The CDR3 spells CASSLVGANTEAFF. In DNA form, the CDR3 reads TGTGCCAGCAGCTTAGTAGGGGCTAACACTGAAGCTTTCTTT.

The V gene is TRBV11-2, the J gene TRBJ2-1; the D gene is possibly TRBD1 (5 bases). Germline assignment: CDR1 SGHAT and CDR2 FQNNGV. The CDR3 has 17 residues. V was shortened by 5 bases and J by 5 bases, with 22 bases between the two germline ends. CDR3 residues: CASSPRQPAFQNNEQFF. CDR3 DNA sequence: TGTGCCAGCAGCCCTAGACAGCCAGCGTTCCAAAACAATGAGCAGTTCTTC.

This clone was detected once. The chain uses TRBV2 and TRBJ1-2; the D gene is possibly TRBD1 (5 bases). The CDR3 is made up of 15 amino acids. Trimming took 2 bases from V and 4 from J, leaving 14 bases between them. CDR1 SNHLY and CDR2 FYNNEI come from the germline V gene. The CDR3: CASSEQRGVSYGYTF. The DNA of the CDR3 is TGTGCCAGCAGTGAACAAAGGGGAGTAAGCTATGGCTACACCTTC.

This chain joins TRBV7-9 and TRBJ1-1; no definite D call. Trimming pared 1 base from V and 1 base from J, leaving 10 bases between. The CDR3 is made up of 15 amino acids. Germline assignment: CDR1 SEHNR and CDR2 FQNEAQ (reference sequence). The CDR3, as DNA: TGTGCCAGCAGCTTAGATCTTGCGGGGAACACTGAAGCTTTCTTT. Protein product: CASSLDLAGNTEAFF.

The CDR3 nucleotides are TGTGCCAGCAGCTTGGTTGCGGGGTTCTTCTCTGGAAACACCATATATTTT. The encoded protein is CASSLVAGFFSGNTIYF. The genes are TRBV5-5 and TRBJ1-3; no definite D call. Germline loops: CDR1 SGHKS, CDR2 YYEKEE (reference sequence). CDR3 length equals 17 residues. Trimming cost V 0 bases and J 0 bases, with 13 bases left between them. Combining the CDR3 with reference TRBV5-5 and TRBJ1-3 gives the whole variable domain DAGVTQSPTHLIKTRGQQVTLRCSPISGHKSVSWYQQVLGQGPQFIFQYYEKEERGRGNFPDRFSARQFPNYSSELNVNALLLGDSALYLCASSLVAGFFSGNTIYFGEGSWLTVV.

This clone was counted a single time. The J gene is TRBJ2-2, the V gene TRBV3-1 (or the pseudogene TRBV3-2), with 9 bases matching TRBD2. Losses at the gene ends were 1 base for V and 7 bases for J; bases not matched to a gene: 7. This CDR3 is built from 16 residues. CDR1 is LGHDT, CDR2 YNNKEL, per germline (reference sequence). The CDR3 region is CASSQVAGVFVGELFF. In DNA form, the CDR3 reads TGTGCCAGCAGCCAAGTAGCGGGAGTGTTTGTCGGGGAGCTGTTTTTT.

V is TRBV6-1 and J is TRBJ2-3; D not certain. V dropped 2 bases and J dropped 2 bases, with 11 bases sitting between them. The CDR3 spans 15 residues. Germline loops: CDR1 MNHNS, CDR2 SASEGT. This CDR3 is CASSERVMDTDTQYF. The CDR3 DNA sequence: TGTGCCAGCAGTGAACGGGTAATGGACACAGATACGCAGTATTTT.

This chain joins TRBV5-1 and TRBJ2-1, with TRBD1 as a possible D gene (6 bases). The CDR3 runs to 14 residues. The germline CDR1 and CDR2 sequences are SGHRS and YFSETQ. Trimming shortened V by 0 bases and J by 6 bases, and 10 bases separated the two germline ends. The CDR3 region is CASSLGGHLNEQFF. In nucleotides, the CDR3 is TGCGCCAGCAGCTTGGGGGGACACCTCAATGAGCAGTTCTTC. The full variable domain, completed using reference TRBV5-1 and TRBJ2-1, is KAGVTQTPRYLIKTRGQQVTLSCSPISGHRSVSWYQQTPGQGLQFLFEYFSETQRNKGNFPGRFSGRQFSNSRSEMNVSTLELGDSALYLCASSLGGHLNEQFFGPGTRLTVL.

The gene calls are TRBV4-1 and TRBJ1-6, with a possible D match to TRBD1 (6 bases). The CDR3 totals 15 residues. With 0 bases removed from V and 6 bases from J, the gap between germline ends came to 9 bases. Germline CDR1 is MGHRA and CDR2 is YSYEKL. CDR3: CASSQERGGNSPLHF. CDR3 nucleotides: TGCGCCAGCAGCCAAGAAAGGGGGGGTAATTCACCCCTCCACTTT.

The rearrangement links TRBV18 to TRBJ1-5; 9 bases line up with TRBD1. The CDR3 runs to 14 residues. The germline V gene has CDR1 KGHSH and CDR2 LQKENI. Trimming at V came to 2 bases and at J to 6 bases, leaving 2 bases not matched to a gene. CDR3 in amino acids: CASSPKDRGQPQHF. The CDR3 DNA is TGTGCCAGCTCACCAAAGGACAGGGGTCAGCCCCAGCATTTT.

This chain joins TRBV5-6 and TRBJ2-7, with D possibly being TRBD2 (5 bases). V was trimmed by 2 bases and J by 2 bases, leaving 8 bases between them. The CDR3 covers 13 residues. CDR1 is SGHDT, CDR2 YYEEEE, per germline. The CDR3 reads CASSFGGPYEQYF. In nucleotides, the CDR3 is TGTGCCAGCAGCTTCGGAGGTCCCTACGAGCAGTACTTC.

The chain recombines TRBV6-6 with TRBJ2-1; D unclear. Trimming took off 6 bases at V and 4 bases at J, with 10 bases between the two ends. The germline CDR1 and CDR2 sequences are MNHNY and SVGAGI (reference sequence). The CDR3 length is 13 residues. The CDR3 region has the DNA TGTGCCAGCAGCCTGGGGTTATACAATGAGCAGTTCTTC. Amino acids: CASSLGLYNEQFF.

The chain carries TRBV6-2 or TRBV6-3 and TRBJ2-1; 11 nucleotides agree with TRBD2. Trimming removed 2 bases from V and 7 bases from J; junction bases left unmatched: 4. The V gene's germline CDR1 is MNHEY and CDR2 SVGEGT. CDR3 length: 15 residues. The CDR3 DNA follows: TGTGCCAGCAGTTACGGGACTAGCGGTTGGAATGAGCAGTTCTTC. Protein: CASSYGTSGWNEQFF.

The CDR3 DNA follows: TGTGCCAGCAGCCCCGACAGGGCCGTCTCTAATTCAAACTATGGCTACACCTTC. It codes for CASSPDRAVSNSNYGYTF. The rearrangement links TRBV2 to TRBJ1-2; 7 positions agree with TRBD1. The CDR3 runs 18 residues. The V gene end was trimmed by 6 bases and the J gene end by 2 bases; junction bases not matched to a gene: 18. Per germline, CDR1 SNHLY and CDR2 FYNNEI. Full variable domain (remainder filled in from reference TRBV2 and TRBJ1-2): EPEVTQTPSHQVTQMGQEVILRCVPISNHLYFYWYRQILGQKVEFLVSFYNNEISEKSEIFDDQFSVERPDGSNFTLKIRSTKLEDSAMYFCASSPDRAVSNSNYGYTFGSGTRLTVV.

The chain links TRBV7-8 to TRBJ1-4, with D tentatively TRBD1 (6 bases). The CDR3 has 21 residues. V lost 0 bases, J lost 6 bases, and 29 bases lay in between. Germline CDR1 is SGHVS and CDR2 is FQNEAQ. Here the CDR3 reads CASSLADSQFVGFSSDEKLFF. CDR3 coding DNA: TGTGCCAGCAGCTTAGCGGACAGTCAGTTCGTGGGGTTTAGTTCTGATGAAAAACTGTTTTTT.

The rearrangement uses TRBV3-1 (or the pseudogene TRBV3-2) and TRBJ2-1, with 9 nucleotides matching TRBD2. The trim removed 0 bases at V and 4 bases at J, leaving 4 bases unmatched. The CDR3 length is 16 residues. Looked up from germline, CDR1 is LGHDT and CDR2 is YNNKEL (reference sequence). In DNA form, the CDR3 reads TGTGCCAGCAGCCAAGATCCAGCGGGGGGTTACAATGAGCAGTTCTTC. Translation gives CASSQDPAGGYNEQFF.

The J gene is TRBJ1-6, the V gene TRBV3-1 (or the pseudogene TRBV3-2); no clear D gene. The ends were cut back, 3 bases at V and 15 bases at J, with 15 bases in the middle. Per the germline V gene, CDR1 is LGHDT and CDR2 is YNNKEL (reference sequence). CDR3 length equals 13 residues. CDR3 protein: CASSHRPAERLHF. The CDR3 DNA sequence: TGTGCCAGCAGCCACAGACCCGCAGAGCGCCTCCACTTT.

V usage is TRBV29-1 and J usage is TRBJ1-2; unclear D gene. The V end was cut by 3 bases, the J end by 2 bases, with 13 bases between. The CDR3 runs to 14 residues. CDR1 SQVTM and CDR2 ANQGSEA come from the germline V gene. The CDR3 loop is CSVESVLINYGYTF. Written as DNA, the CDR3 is TGCAGCGTTGAGTCAGTACTAATAAACTATGGCTACACCTTC.

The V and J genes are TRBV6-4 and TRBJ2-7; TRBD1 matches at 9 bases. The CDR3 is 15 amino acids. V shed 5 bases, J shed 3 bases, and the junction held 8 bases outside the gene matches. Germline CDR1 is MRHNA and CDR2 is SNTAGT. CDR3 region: CASSLETGGNYEQYF. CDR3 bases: TGTGCCAGCAGTCTAGAGACAGGGGGGAACTACGAGCAGTACTTC.

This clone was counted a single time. This CDR3 reads CASSPYEENEQFF. CDR3 coding DNA: TGTGCCAGCTCACCATATGAAGAAAATGAGCAGTTCTTC. V is TRBV18 and J is TRBJ2-1; no reliable D call. Trimming took off 2 bases at V and 7 bases at J, with 9 bases between the two ends. CDR1 is KGHSH, CDR2 LQKENI, per germline. The CDR3 length is 13 residues. Filled out from reference TRBV18 and TRBJ2-1, the complete variable domain reads NAGVMQNPRHLVRRRGQEARLRCSPMKGHSHVYWYRQLPEEGLKFMVYLQKENIIDESGMPKERFSAEFPKEGPSILRIQQVVRGDSAAYFCASSPYEENEQFFGPGTRLTVL.